The source of this TCR beta chain is a study of cytomegalovirus exposure and HLA in healthy donors. Background on the study: Previous work identified 100 million or so unique TCR beta sequences from about 200 million T cells. General observations from the study: About 87% or about 30% of the time was how often most TCR beta V segments were productive, according to an earlier analysis. By HLA locus, TCR association rates varied in a later analysis, with DRB1 showing the most and HLA-C the fewest.

The CDR3 loop spans 12 amino acids. V lost 0 bases and J lost 14; bases outside the gene matches: 4. Looked up from germline, CDR1 is SGHDN and CDR2 is FVKESK. There were likely unrecorded immune exposures, though donors were nominally healthy when sampled. This clone showed up just a few times. Its antigen is as yet unknown. 13 Jbeta primers and 60 Vbeta primers were used for the PCR. Data came from immunoSEQ multiplex PCR; TCRdb stores just in-frame clones and leaves some out. The sample shows approximately 150,000 clones, 65% to 70% of them seen only once. The sequencing sample was made of PBMCs. The origin of this receptor is a woman between 18 and 29 years old in good health and CMV-seropositive. The chain links TRBV14 to TRBJ2-1; TRBD2 agrees at 7 bases. CDR3 coding DNA: TGTGCCAGCAGCCAAGATTGGACTAGAAAGTTCTTC. Its protein is CASSQDWTRKFF.